These T cell receptor beta chains were read from a single sample in a study of early stage breast cancer tumors. Produced via immunoSEQ multiplex PCR; TCRdb's table is partial and in-frame only. The table lists about 46,000 clones, over 75% of them singletons. The sample taken for sequencing was blood. The receptors come from a person aged 40 to 49 with breast cancer. CDR3s leave out the opening cysteine and the closing phenylalanine or tryptophan. A D gene is named only where the DNA matches it firmly.

v_call d_call cdr3_aa
TRBV19 - ASSTQGGRDTEAF
TRBV30 - AWSEDGSYNSPLH
TRBV19 - APSPRDGAYEQY
TRBV11-3 - ASSNRQVSGNTIY
TRBV5-1 - ASSLVWYSEAGELF
TRBV6-1 TRBD2 ASSEALIAGDDEQY
TRBV6-1 TRBD2 ASPGLAGPQETQY
TRBV5-6 - ASSRGYVGTPSTGELF
TRBV25-1 TRBD1 ASSQPPGQGADTQY
TRBV5-4 - ASRAAGLSYEQY
TRBV5-8 TRBD1 ASSFEAGGRNTIY
TRBV5-1 - ASSLGHLNEKLF
TRBV16 - ASSQTLGQSANYGYT